These 11 T cell receptor beta chains were sequenced from one sample in a study of human T cells and chemical hapten exposure. Specified time point: healthy volunteer bleed at 6 weeks. Total RNA was isolated from unfractionated whole blood. MiXCR, applied by TCRdb to the RACE reads, yields one record per CDR3 protein. Of fewer than 85,000 distinct CDR3 sequences in the sample, 7% to 9% are singletons; the top ten hold roughly 1.5%. Sequencing was carried out using whole blood. These receptors were obtained from a male donor in good health. Some clones in this sample may be carry-over from other donors' samples.

This clonotype is termed medium-sized. The V call is TRBV4-2, the J call TRBJ1-1; 7 bases are shared with TRBD1. V lost 0 bases, J lost 6 bases, and 7 bases stayed unmatched. This CDR3 contains 15 residues. Germline CDR1 and CDR2: LGHNA and YNFKEQ. CDR3 sequence (DNA): TGTGCCAGCAGCCAAGATGTAGGGGGCGCCGCTGAAGCTTTCTTT. Translated: CASSQDVGGAAEAFF.

The V gene is TRBV27, the J gene TRBJ2-3; D is uncertain. With 2 bases removed from V and 1 base from J, the gap between germline ends came to 10 bases. This CDR3 has 15 residues. The V gene's germline CDR1 is MNHEY and CDR2 SMNVEV (reference sequence). CDR3: CASSLQREGTDTQYF. CDR3 sequence (DNA): TGTGCCAGCAGTTTACAAAGGGAAGGCACAGATACGCAGTATTTT.

This clonotype was observed many times. The genes are TRBV25-1 and TRBJ2-1; 16 bases agree with TRBD2. CDR1 and CDR2 from the germline V gene are MGHDK and SYGVNS. J was trimmed by 6 bases and V by 10 bases; bases with no gene match: 18. The CDR3 is made up of 19 amino acids. The CDR3 protein is CATNKPGLAGGPPTNEQFF. In DNA form, the CDR3 reads TGTGCCACCAACAAACCGGGACTAGCGGGAGGGCCTCCTACCAATGAGCAGTTCTTC.

This chain connects TRBV28 to TRBJ2-1; D gene ambiguous. Trimming left V 5 bases short and J 0 bases short, with 2 bases between. This CDR3 spans 12 amino acids. Germline V lookup: CDR1 MDHEN, CDR2 SYDVKM. CDR3 sequence: CASSHSYNEQFF. In DNA form, the CDR3 reads TGTGCCAGCAGTCACTCCTACAATGAGCAGTTCTTC.

This clonotype was seen only a few times. V and J are TRBV5-1 and TRBJ2-3; D may correspond to TRBD1 or TRBD2 (5 bases each). Germline CDR1 SGHRS, CDR2 YFSETQ. V lost 3 bases and J lost 4, with 21 bases in between. The CDR3 extends over 17 amino acids. CDR3 amino acids: CASSSSSLGEYADTQYF. DNA of the CDR3: TGCGCCAGCAGCTCCTCATCGTTGGGGGAGTATGCAGATACGCAGTATTTT.

There are a few counts of this clonotype. The chain joins TRBV3-1 to TRBJ1-5; D might be TRBD1 (5 bases). CDR3 size: 16 residues. V dropped 0 bases and J dropped 7 bases, with 16 bases sitting between them. The germline V gene has CDR1 LGHDT and CDR2 YNNKEL (reference sequence). This CDR3 is CASSQDGGTGLQPQHF. In DNA, the CDR3 is TGTGCCAGCAGCCAAGATGGCGGGACGGGGCTCCAGCCCCAGCATTTT. The whole variable domain, filled in from reference TRBV3-1 and TRBJ1-5, reads DTAVSQTPKYLVTQMGNDKSIKCEQNLGHDTMYWYKQDSKKFLKIMFSYNNKELIINETVPNRFSPKSPDKAHLNLHINSLELGDSAVYFCASSQDGGTGLQPQHFGDGTRLSIL.

This chain connects TRBV27 to TRBJ2-3; tentatively, D is TRBD2 (6 bases). Germline values: CDR1 MNHEY, CDR2 SMNVEV (reference sequence). The V gene lost 1 base and the J gene lost 2 bases, with 13 bases spanning the gap. The CDR3 contains 16 residues. CDR3 amino acids: CASSLYVSGDTDTQYF. The CDR3 DNA sequence: TGTGCCAGCAGTTTATATGTTAGCGGCGACACAGATACGCAGTATTTT.

The chain combines TRBV20-1 with TRBJ1-2; D is perhaps TRBD1 (5 bases). This CDR3 has 12 amino acids. CDR1 is DFQATT, CDR2 SNEGSKA, per germline (reference sequence). V was trimmed by 6 bases and J by 5 bases, leaving 13 bases between them. Here the CDR3 reads CSASPEGYGYTF. The CDR3 nucleotides read TGCAGTGCAAGTCCTGAGGGGTATGGCTACACCTTC.

A few counts support this clonotype. This rearrangement joins TRBV12-3 or TRBV12-4 to TRBJ1-1, with 9 bases aligning to TRBD1. The junction had 12 bases not matched to a gene; V was cut back by 7 bases and J by 6 bases. This CDR3 contains 15 residues. The CDR3 nucleotides are TGTGCCAGCACCCCCACGACAGGGGGTAAGGCTGAAGCTTTCTTT. This gives the protein CASTPTTGGKAEAFF.

In its sample, this clonotype was seen a few times. The chain uses TRBV6-5 and TRBJ2-3, with D unclear. V was shortened by 2 bases and J by 3 bases, with 9 bases between the two germline ends. Germline V gene sequence: CDR1 MNHEY, CDR2 SVGAGI. This CDR3 is 14 amino acids long. CDR3 in DNA: TGTGCCAGCAGTTACCGGAGACCTACAGATACGCAGTATTTT. This encodes CASSYRRPTDTQYF.

This clonotype has a count of ten or more. V usage is TRBV29-1 and J usage is TRBJ1-5, with no clear D. The CDR3 is 12 amino acids. Germline-derived CDR1 and CDR2 are SQVTM and ANQGSEA. Trimming shortened V by 6 bases and J by 5 bases, and 11 bases separated the two germline ends. In DNA, the CDR3 is TGCAGCGTGGCAGATCCCGATCAGCCCCAGCATTTT. This codes for CSVADPDQPQHF.